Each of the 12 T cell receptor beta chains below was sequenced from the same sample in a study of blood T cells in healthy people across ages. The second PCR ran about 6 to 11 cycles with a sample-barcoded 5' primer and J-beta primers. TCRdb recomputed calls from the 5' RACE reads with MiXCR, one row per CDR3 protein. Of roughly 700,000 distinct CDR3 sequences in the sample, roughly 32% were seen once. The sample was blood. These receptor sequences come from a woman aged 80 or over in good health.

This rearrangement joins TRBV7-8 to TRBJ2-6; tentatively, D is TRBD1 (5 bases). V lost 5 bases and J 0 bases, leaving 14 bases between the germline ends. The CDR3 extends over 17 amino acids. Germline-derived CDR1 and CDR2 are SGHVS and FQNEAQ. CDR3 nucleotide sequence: TGTGCCAGCAGCCAGGGCAGGATAGTCTCTGGGGCCAACGTCCTGACTTTC. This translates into CASSQGRIVSGANVLTF.

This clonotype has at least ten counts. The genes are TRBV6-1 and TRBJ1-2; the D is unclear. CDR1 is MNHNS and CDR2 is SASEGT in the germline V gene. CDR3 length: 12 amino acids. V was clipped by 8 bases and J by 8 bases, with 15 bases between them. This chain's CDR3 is CASETSAGGYTF. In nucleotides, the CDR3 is TGTGCCAGCGAGACATCGGCAGGAGGCTACACCTTC.

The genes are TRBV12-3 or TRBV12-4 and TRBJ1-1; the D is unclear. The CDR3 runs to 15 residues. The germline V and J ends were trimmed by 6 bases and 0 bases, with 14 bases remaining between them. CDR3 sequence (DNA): TGTGCCAGCAGCTCCTGGGTCCGCATGAACACTGAAGCTTTCTTT. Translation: CASSSWVRMNTEAFF.

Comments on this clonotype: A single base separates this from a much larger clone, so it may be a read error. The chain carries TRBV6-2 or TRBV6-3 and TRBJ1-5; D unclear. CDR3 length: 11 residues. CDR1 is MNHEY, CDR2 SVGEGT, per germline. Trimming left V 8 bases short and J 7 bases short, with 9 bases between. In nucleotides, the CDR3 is TGTGCCAGCTGTGGGCCACAGCCCCAGCATTTT. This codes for CASCGPQPQHF.

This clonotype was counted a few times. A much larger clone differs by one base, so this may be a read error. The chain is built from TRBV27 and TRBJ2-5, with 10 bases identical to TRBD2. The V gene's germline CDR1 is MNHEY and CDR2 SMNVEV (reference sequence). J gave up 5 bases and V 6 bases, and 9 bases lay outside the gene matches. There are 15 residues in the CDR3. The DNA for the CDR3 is TGTGCCAGCAGCACGGGGACTAGCGTTTGCGAGACCCAGTACTTC. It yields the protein CASSTGTSVCETQYF.

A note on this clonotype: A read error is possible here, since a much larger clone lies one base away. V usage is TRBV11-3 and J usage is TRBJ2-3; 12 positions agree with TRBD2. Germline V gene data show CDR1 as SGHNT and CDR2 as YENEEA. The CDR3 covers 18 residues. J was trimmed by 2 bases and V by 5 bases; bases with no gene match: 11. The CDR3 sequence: CASSARLAGDSNTDTQYF. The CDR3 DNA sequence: TGTGCCAGCAGCGCCAGACTAGCGGGAGACTCTAACACAGATACGCAGTATTTT.

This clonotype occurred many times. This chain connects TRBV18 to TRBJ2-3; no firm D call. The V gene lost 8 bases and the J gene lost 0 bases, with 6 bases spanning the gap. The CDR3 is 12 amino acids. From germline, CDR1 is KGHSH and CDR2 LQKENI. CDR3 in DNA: TGTGCCAGCAGCCCTAGCACAGATACGCAGTATTTT. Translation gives CASSPSTDTQYF. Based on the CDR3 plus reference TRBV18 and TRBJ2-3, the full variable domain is NAGVMQNPRHLVRRRGQEARLRCSPMKGHSHVYWYRQLPEEGLKFMVYLQKENIIDESGMPKERFSAEFPKEGPSILRIQQVVRGDSAAYFCASSPSTDTQYFGPGTRLTVL.

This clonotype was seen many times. CDR3 sequence: CATSDQTGRGEQFF. CDR3 coding DNA: TGTGCCACCAGTGACCAGACAGGGAGGGGTGAGCAGTTCTTC. V gene TRBV24-1 combines with J gene TRBJ2-1; D is possibly TRBD1 or TRBD2 (7 bases each). The germline V gene has CDR1 KGHDR and CDR2 SFDVKD. Trimming left V 4 bases short and J 9 bases short, with 15 bases between. The CDR3 contains 14 residues.

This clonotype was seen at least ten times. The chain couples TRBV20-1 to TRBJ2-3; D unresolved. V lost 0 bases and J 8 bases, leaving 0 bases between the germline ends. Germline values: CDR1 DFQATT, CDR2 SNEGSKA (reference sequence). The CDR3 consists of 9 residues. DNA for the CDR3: TGCAGTGCTAGAGATACGCAGTATTTT. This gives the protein CSARDTQYF.

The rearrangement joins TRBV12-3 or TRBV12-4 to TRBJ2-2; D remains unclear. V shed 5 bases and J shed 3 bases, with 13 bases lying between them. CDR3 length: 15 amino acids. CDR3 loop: CASSPTRRHTGELFF. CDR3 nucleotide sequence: TGTGCCAGCAGTCCAACTCGGCGGCACACCGGGGAGCTGTTTTTT.

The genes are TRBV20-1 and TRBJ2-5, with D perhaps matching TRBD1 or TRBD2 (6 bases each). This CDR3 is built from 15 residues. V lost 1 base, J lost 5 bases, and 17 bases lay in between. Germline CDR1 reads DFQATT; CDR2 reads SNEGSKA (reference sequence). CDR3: CSARVVGGLPETQYF. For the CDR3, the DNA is TGCAGTGCTAGAGTTGTGGGGGGCCTTCCGGAGACCCAGTACTTC.

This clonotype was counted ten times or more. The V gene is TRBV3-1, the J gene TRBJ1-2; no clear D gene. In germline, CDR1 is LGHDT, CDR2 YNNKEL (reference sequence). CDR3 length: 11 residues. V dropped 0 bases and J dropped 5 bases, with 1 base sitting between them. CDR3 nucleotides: TGTGCCAGCAGCCAAGAATATGGCTACACCTTC. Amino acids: CASSQEYGYTF.